The subject of this entry is one TCR beta chain. The antigen is not known. This record belongs to a study of CD8 T cells in ankylosing spondylitis. Points from the study as a whole: In reactive arthritis synovial fluid and blood, some motif variants had been reported before. Significant enrichment of disease-linked clones was reportedly seen in matched ankylosing spondylitis synovial fluid. What seemed typical of ankylosing spondylitis blood was a TCR beta motif built from fewer than ten highly homologous variants.

TCRdb re-analysed the 5' RACE reads in MiXCR, keeping a single row per CDR3 protein. The table includes 130,000 or so distinct CDR3 sequences, roughly 17% detected once. The germline V and J ends were trimmed by 0 bases and 0 bases, with 12 bases remaining between them. CDR1 and CDR2 (germline): SGHRS, YFSETQ. The CDR3 is 16 amino acids. V gene TRBV5-1 combines with J gene TRBJ1-2; D gene uncertain. This clonotype originated in a male donor with ankylosing spondylitis. Sequenced material: blood, either unsorted or a sorted T cell fraction (not recorded which). CDR3 DNA: TGCGCCAGCAGCTTGGGAGGCCACACAGCTAACTATGGCTACACCTTC. Translated, it gives CASSLGGHTANYGYTF.